Below are 16 T cell receptor beta chains sequenced from a single sample in a study of CD8 T cells in ankylosing spondylitis (dated by TCRdb to the late 2010s). The study at large found these results: Blood from ankylosing spondylitis patients appeared to be characterized by a TCR beta motif composed of about eight highly homologous amino acid variants.

These TCRs are of unknown antigen specificity. The library was built by means of 5' RACE. The run used an Illumina HiSeq 2500. TCRdb took the public reads, trimmed them with fastp at Q25, ran MiXCR for clone calling and kept in-frame beta chains. Every CDR3 protein is listed once, alongside the most common genes and DNA of its rows. For this sample there are around 220,000 distinct CDR3 sequences; about a sixth appear just once. The biggest ten clones account for 42% of the sample. The sample comprised blood, either unsorted or a sorted T cell fraction (not recorded which). Every receptor here comes from a male donor with ankylosing spondylitis.

The chain combines TRBV4-1 with TRBJ2-7, with D perhaps TRBD1 or TRBD2 (6 bases each). Germline V CDR1 and CDR2: MGHRA, YSYEKL. This CDR3 comprises 15 residues. V shed 1 base and J shed 3 bases, with 13 bases lying between them. CDR3 DNA: TGCGCCAGCAGCCAAGCGGGGGCTGGCAACTACGAGCAGTACTTC. Its translation is CASSQAGAGNYEQYF.

The V and J genes are TRBV9 and TRBJ2-4, with D possibly matching TRBD2 (6 bases). V dropped 7 bases and J dropped 5 bases, with 16 bases sitting between them. CDR1 SGDLS and CDR2 YYNGEE come from the germline V gene. This CDR3 contains 14 residues. The CDR3 sequence: CASGPEAGQNIQYF. The CDR3 DNA reads TGTGCCAGCGGCCCTGAGGCGGGACAAAACATTCAGTACTTC.

This clonotype was detected only a few times. This chain links TRBV10-3 with TRBJ1-1; D is unresolved. This CDR3 comprises 15 residues. The V gene's germline CDR1 is ENHRY and CDR2 SYGVKD. Deletions cut 3 bases from V and 1 base from J, with 12 bases between. The CDR3 DNA reads TGTGCCATCAGTGAAGTCGACGTATCGAACACTGAAGCTTTCTTT. The encoded protein is CAISEVDVSNTEAFF.

This clonotype was observed a few times. The chain uses TRBV29-1 and TRBJ2-5, with unresolved D. Germline-derived CDR1 and CDR2 are SQVTM and ANQGSEA. The CDR3 consists of 13 residues. The V end was cut by 4 bases, the J end by 1 base, with 10 bases between. CDR3 in amino acids: CSVVWTVQETQYF. CDR3 bases: TGCAGCGTTGTTTGGACGGTCCAAGAGACCCAGTACTTC.

The chain carries TRBV7-8 and TRBJ1-1, with 11 positions matching TRBD1. The CDR3 consists of 16 residues. Trimming removed 4 bases from V and 3 bases from J; junction bases left unmatched: 7. Germline V gene sequence: CDR1 SGHVS, CDR2 FQNEAQ. The CDR3, as DNA: TGTGCCAGCAGCTCCTACAGGGACAGGGGGTACACTGAAGCTTTCTTT. It yields the protein CASSSYRDRGYTEAFF.

Ten or more counts support this clonotype. The rearrangement uses TRBV12-3 or TRBV12-4 and TRBJ2-5; 7 positions agree with TRBD1. This CDR3 region has 18 residues. V lost 5 bases to trimming and J lost 9 bases; unmatched junction nucleotides: 24. The CDR3 coding sequence is TGTGCCAGCAGTACCATTTTCCTCACCGGGACAGAACACAAGTCCCAGTACTTC. Protein product: CASSTIFLTGTEHKSQYF.

The rearrangement uses TRBV7-9 and TRBJ2-3; 7 positions match TRBD1. The germline CDR1 and CDR2 sequences are SEHNR and FQNEAQ (reference sequence). The V and J ends lost 0 bases and 2 bases, in that order; junction bases with no gene match: 5. The CDR3 is made up of 16 amino acids. The CDR3 loop reads CASSLAVTGHTDTQYF. The CDR3 coding sequence is TGTGCCAGCAGCTTAGCTGTGACAGGGCACACAGATACGCAGTATTTT.

The chain is built from TRBV6-2 or TRBV6-3 and TRBJ2-3; 12 positions match TRBD2. The V gene end was trimmed by 2 bases and the J gene end by 6 bases; junction bases not matched to a gene: 9. CDR1 MNHEY and CDR2 SVGEGT come from the germline V gene. This CDR3 is built from 17 residues. The CDR3 DNA follows: TGTGCCAGCAGTTACGCTCGACTAGCGGGAGATTCGGATACGCAGTATTTT. This gives the protein CASSYARLAGDSDTQYF.

This clonotype turned up a few times. The chain is built from TRBV10-3 and TRBJ2-2; 7 bases are shared with TRBD2. Germline assignment: CDR1 ENHRY and CDR2 SYGVKD. J gave up 4 bases and V 6 bases, and 11 bases lay outside the gene matches. This CDR3 region has 16 residues. CDR3 sequence: CAISHTLREGTGELFF. The CDR3 coding sequence is TGTGCCATCAGCCATACCCTGAGGGAGGGCACCGGGGAGCTGTTTTTT.

This clonotype occurred a few times. The genes are TRBV4-1 and TRBJ1-1; D uncertain. In germline, CDR1 is MGHRA, CDR2 YSYEKL. CDR3 length: 14 residues. V lost 4 bases, J lost 1 base, and 10 bases lay in between. CDR3 coding DNA: TGCGCCAGCAGCCCCTTAGACACGAACACTGAAGCTTTCTTT. It encodes CASSPLDTNTEAFF.

The V gene is TRBV12-3 or TRBV12-4, the J gene TRBJ1-2, with D uncertain. CDR3 length: 13 amino acids. Trimming left V 3 bases short and J 4 bases short, with 9 bases between. The DNA of the CDR3 is TGTGCCAGCAGTTTTTCACTGAGCTATGGCTACACCTTC. It yields the protein CASSFSLSYGYTF.

The chain couples TRBV6-1 to TRBJ2-1, with 8 bases aligning to TRBD2. V lost 7 bases and J lost 10; bases outside the gene matches: 18. Germline V lookup: CDR1 MNHNS, CDR2 SASEGT. The CDR3 consists of 16 residues. Written as DNA, the CDR3 is TGTGCCAGCATTCACGCATCCGGTAGCGGGGCGGGAGAGCAGTTCTTC. This encodes CASIHASGSGAGEQFF.

V usage is TRBV29-1 and J usage is TRBJ1-1; D not resolved. Germline-derived CDR1 and CDR2 are SQVTM and ANQGSEA. The CDR3 covers 12 residues. V was shortened by 7 bases and J by 1 base, with 10 bases between the two germline ends. In DNA, the CDR3 is TGCAGCGCCGAATCATGGAACACTGAAGCTTTCTTT. Residues: CSAESWNTEAFF. The variable domain in full, with the rest retrieved from reference TRBV29-1 and TRBJ1-1, is SAVISQKPSRDICQRGTSLTIQCQVDSQVTMMFWYRQQPGQSLTLIATANQGSEATYESGFVIDKFPISRPNLTFSTLTVSNMSPEDSSIYLCSAESWNTEAFFGQGTRLTVV.

Only a few counts were recorded for this clonotype. The V gene is TRBV5-1, the J gene TRBJ2-1; D is uncertain. The germline V and J ends were trimmed by 2 bases and 6 bases, with 6 bases remaining between them. The CDR3 loop spans 12 amino acids. The germline gives CDR1 SGHRS, CDR2 YFSETQ. This chain's CDR3 is CASSFLRNEQFF. The CDR3 DNA reads TGCGCCAGCAGCTTTTTGCGCAATGAGCAGTTCTTC.

Only a few counts were recorded for this clonotype. CDR3: CASSLEGGSSYNEQFF. The CDR3 nucleotides read TGCGCCAGCAGCTTGGAGGGCGGGAGCTCCTACAATGAGCAGTTCTTC. The rearrangement joins TRBV5-1 to TRBJ2-1; 7 nucleotides agree with TRBD2. V shed 0 bases and J 0 bases; nucleotides not matched to a gene: 3. The CDR3 contains 16 residues. Germline V gene data show CDR1 as SGHRS and CDR2 as YFSETQ. The full variable domain, in which reference TRBV5-1 and TRBJ2-1 provide the parts outside the CDR3, is KAGVTQTPRYLIKTRGQQVTLSCSPISGHRSVSWYQQTPGQGLQFLFEYFSETQRNKGNFPGRFSGRQFSNSRSEMNVSTLELGDSALYLCASSLEGGSSYNEQFFGPGTRLTVL.

This clonotype was observed a few times. The chain combines TRBV7-9 with TRBJ2-7; 8 bases line up with TRBD1. This CDR3 is built from 14 residues. The germline V gene has CDR1 SEHNR and CDR2 FQNEAQ (reference sequence). V was clipped by 3 bases and J by 4 bases; unmatched bases: 5. CDR3 sequence reads: CASSFPGGGYEQYF. CDR3 nucleotides: TGTGCCAGCAGCTTTCCAGGGGGCGGGTACGAGCAGTACTTC.